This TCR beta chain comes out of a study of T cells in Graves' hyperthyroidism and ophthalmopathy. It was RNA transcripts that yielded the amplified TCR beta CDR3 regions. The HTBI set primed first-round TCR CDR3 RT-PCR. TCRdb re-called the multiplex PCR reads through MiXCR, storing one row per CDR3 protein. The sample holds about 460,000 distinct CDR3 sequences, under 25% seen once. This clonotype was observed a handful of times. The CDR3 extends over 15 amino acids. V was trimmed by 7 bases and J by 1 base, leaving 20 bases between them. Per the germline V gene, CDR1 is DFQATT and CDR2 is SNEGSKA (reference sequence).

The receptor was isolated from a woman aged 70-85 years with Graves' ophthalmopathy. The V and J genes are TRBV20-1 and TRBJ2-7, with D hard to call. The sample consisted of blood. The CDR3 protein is CSVSVRSTRSYEQYF. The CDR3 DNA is TGCAGTGTTTCGGTAAGGTCCACCCGATCCTACGAGCAGTACTTC.